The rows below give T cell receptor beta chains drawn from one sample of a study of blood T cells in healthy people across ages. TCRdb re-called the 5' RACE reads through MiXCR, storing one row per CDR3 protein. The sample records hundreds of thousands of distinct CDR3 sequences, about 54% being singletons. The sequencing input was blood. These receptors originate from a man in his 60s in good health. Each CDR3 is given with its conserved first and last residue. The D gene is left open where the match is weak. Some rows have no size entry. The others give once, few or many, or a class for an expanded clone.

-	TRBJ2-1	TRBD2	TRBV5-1	TGCGCCAGCTCTAGCGGGAGGGCCAATGAGCAGTTCTTC	CASSSGRANEQFF
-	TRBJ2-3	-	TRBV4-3	TGCGCCAGCAGCCAAGATCTGGGGACTAGCACAGATACGCAGTATTTT	CASSQDLGTSTDTQYF
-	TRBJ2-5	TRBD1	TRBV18	TGTGCCAGCTCGCCAAGGGGACAGGGGCGCCAAGAGACCCAGTACTTC	CASSPRGQGRQETQYF
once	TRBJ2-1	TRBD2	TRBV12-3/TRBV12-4	TGTGCCAGCACTGCTAGCGGGGGGAATGAGCAGTTCTTC	CASTASGGNEQFF
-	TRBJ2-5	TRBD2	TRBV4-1	TGCGCCAGCAGCCAAACCCCCGGGACTAGCGGGGGGGCGATGGAGACCCAGTACTTC	CASSQTPGTSGGAMETQYF
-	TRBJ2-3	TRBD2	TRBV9	TGTGCCAGCAGCCTAGCGGGGGGCCCCACAGATACGCAGAATTTT	CASSLAGGPTDTQNF
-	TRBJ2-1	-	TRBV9	TGTGCCAGCAGCCTGGAGCAAGCGGTCACCTCCTACAATGAGCAGTTCTTC	CASSLEQAVTSYNEQFF
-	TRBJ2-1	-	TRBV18	TGTGCCAGCTCACCAAGAATATTCCAGAGTGAGCAGTTCTTC	CASSPRIFQSEQFF
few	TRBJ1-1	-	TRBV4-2	TGTGCCAGCAGCCAAGATTCCGGGGCATGGACTGAAGCTTTCTTT	CASSQDSGAWTEAFF
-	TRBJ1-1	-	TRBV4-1	TGCGCCAGCAGCCAAGATCACAGGCCGAACACTGAAGCTTTCTTT	CASSQDHRPNTEAFF
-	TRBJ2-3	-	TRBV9	TGTGCCAGCAGCACCAGACTAGGAGTCACAGATACGCAGTATTTT	CASSTRLGVTDTQYF
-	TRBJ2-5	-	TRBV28	TGTGCCGGCAGTTTACAGTCCGAGACCCAGTACTTC	CAGSLQSETQYF
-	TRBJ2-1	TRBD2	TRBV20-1	TGCAGTGCTAGGATCCGACTAGCGGGGGCATTGACCTACAATGAGCAGTTCTTC	CSARIRLAGALTYNEQFF
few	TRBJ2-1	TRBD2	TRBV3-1	TGTGCCAGCAGCCATAGCGGGGGGCCGTACAATGAGCAGTTCTTC	CASSHSGGPYNEQFF
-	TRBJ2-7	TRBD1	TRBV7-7	TGTGCCAGCAGCTTACGAGGACAGGGGAGCGAGCAGTACTTC	CASSLRGQGSEQYF
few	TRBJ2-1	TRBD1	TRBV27	TGTGCCAGCAGCCTCCAGGGGGCGGATAGTGAGCAGTTCTTC	CASSLQGADSEQFF
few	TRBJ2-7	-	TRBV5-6	TGTGCCAGCAGAGTACGTGCCGGGTACGAGCAGTACTTC	CASRVRAGYEQYF
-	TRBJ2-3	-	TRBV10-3	TGTGCCATCAGTGATCCTGGGCGAAACACAGATACGCAGTATTTT	CAISDPGRNTDTQYF
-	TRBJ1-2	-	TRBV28	TGTGCCAGCAGTTTATGGTCACAGCCACCTAACTATGGCTACACCTTC	CASSLWSQPPNYGYTF
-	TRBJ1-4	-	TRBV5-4	TGTGCCAGCAGTTTGAGGGCAGGGGCCCCTAATGAAAAACTGTTTTTT	CASSLRAGAPNEKLFF
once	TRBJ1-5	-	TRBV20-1	TGCAGTGCTAGACCCCCTACAGGCGACAATCAGCCCCAGCATTTT	CSARPPTGDNQPQHF
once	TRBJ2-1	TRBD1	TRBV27	TGTGCCTGCAGAAAAACGGGACAGGGCTCCTACGATGAGCAGTTCTTC	CACRKTGQGSYDEQFF